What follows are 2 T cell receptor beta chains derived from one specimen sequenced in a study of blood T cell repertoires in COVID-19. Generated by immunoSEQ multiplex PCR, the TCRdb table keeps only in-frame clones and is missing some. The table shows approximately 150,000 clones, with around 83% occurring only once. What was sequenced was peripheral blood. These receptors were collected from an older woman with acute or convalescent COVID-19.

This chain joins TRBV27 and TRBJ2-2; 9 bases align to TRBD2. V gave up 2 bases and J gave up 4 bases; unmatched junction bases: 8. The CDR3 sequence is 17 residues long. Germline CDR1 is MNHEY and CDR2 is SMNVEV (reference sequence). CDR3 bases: TGTGCCAGCAGTTTAAAGGCTAGCGGGGCACCCACCGGGGAGCTGTTTTTT. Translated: CASSLKASGAPTGELFF.

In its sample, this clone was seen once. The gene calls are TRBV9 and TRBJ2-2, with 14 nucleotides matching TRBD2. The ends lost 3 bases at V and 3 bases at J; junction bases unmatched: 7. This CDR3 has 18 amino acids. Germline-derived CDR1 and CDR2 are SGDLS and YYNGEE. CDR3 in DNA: TGTGCCAGCAGCGGGCAAGGGACTAGCGGGGGTTACACCGGGGAGCTGTTTTTT. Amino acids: CASSGQGTSGGYTGELFF.